This T cell receptor (beta chain) is from a study of blood T cells in healthy people across ages. Combining a sample-barcoded 5' primer with a J-beta primer mix, a second PCR ran for 7 to 11 cycles. In TCRdb, the 5' RACE reads were re-called with MiXCR into one record per CDR3 protein. The table has over a million distinct CDR3 sequences, around 43% seen once. Only one count was recorded for this clonotype. Its specificity is not known. Points from the study as a whole: Naive T cell percentage showed a strong correlation with TCR beta diversity.

With 5 bases clipped from V and 1 base from J, the junction kept 7 bases outside the gene matches. Germline V lookup: CDR1 SSHAT, CDR2 FNYEAQ (reference sequence). The CDR3 is made up of 18 amino acids. Sequencing input: blood. This rearrangement joins TRBV7-7 to TRBJ2-1, with 14 bases matching TRBD2. This clonotype was sampled from a woman aged 60-70 years in good health. CDR3 in DNA: TGTGCCAGCAGCCAGGGACTAGCGGGAGTCCCGTCCTACAATGAGCAGTTCTTC. It codes for CASSQGLAGVPSYNEQFF.